The source of this T cell receptor beta chain is a study of OX40 agonist ivuxolimab in advanced cancers. As for the study in general: Ivuxolimab, an antibody acting as an agonist of OX40 (CD134), was used to treat patients.

The CDR3 length is 14 residues. Germline V gene sequence: CDR1 SGHKS, CDR2 YYEKEE (reference sequence). The ends lost 2 bases at V and 6 bases at J; junction bases unmatched: 5. Study-wide points: Expanded peripheral T cells had an undetermined antigen specificity.

This clone was seen a handful of times. Its antigen is as yet unknown. TCRdb's copy holds only in-frame clones and misses some; the assay was immunoSEQ multiplex PCR. Counted here are some 17,000 clones, about 80% occurring once; the ten biggest clones make up more than 25%. The specimen was CD4+ or CD8+ T cells sorted from blood, collected in a trial of the OX40 agonist ivuxolimab. The receptor's source is an adult with an advanced solid tumor such as melanoma, head and neck, liver or kidney cancer. V and J are TRBV5-5 and TRBJ2-1; TRBD2 matches at 7 bases. The CDR3 DNA reads as TGTGCCAGCAGCTTAGGACTAGGAGTCAATGAGCAGTTCTTC. Encoded protein: CASSLGLGVNEQFF. The full variable domain, with the rest looked up from reference TRBV5-5 and TRBJ2-1, is DAGVTQSPTHLIKTRGQQVTLRCSPISGHKSVSWYQQVLGQGPQFIFQYYEKEERGRGNFPDRFSARQFPNYSSELNVNALLLGDSALYLCASSLGLGVNEQFFGPGTRLTVL.